Here is one TCR beta chain with its context. Its target antigen remains unknown. Base qualities are not at hand, and no much larger clone is one base apart. The sample originates from a study of control samples from healthy donors and cancer patients (dated by TCRdb to 2020 to 2022). Receptors were amplified or captured by the immunoSEQ multiplex PCR assay. TCRdb took this table from immuneACCESS and kept in-frame rearrangements with V and J called. Such tables lack part of the clones; where checked against another copy, unresolved V genes explain under half of the gap, and the rest is unexplained. This sample lists just over 90,000 clones; 70% to 90% were detected once. 0.95% to 1.5% of the sample is held by the ten biggest clonotypes. The CDR3 holds 15 amino acids from the cysteine to the phenylalanine. The entry retains the CDR3 DNA only, 45 bases that are in frame from base 1. Trimming takes 2 bases from V and 0 bases from J, and the germline ends sit 10 bases apart. The CDR1 and CDR2 encoded by the germline V gene (reference sequence) are SEHNR and FQNEAQ.

This receptor chain uses TRBV7-9 and TRBJ1-2; no confident D gene assignment can be made. The specimen sequenced was blood. The receptor was derived from a woman between 50 and 59 years old in good health. At the DNA level, the sequence is TGTGCCAGCAGCTTAAGTTCGGCAGCTAACTATGGCTACACCTTC. Its amino acids are CASSLSSAANYGYTF.